This T cell receptor (beta chain) appears in the sequencing data of a study of Ad26.COV2.S vaccination and SARS-CoV-2 variants. Overall study: Intramuscular Ad26.COV2.S doses were given once or twice, 56 days apart. Study results and limitations: Similar non-spike TCR breadth was seen in vaccine and placebo recipients. Among vaccine recipients, spike-specific TCR breadth exceeded that of placebo recipients.

In the case of this clone: Its antigen is as yet unknown.

The CDR3 contains 17 residues. Trimming pared 1 base from V and 1 base from J, leaving 16 bases between. CDR1 and CDR2 from the germline V gene are SGHDN and FVKESK. Here immunoSEQ multiplex PCR was the method, and the copy in TCRdb shows in-frame clones only, minus some. Of approximately 400,000 clones detected, about 85% appear once; the ten largest clones hold about 3.3%. Stated treatment: approximately 18 received Ad26.COV2.S at low or high dose, single or two shots; several received placebo; per-sample allocation not given. Specimens were obtained on day 63 following the first vaccine or placebo injection. It was Wuhan-strain SARS-CoV-2 spike that the Ad26 vaccine vector expressed.

Source: peripheral blood, taken in a trial of Ad26.COV2.S vaccine versus placebo. This TCR derives from a person aged 18 to 65 who received the Ad26.COV2.S COVID-19 vaccine or a placebo. This sequence joins TRBV14 and TRBJ2-5; D may be TRBD2 (6 bases). Written as DNA, the CDR3 is TGTGCCAGCAGCCAAGTCCGGGCTAGCGCTAGCCAAGAGACCCAGTACTTC. It translates to CASSQVRASASQETQYF.